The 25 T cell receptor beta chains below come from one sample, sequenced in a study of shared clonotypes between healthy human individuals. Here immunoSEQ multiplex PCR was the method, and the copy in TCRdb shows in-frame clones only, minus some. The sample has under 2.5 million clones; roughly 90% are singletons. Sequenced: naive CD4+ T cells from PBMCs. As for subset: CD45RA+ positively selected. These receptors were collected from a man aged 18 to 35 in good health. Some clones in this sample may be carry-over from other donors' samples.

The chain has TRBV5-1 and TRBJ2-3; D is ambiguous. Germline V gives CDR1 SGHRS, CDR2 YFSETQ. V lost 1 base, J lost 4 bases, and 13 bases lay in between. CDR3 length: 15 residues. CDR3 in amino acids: CASSLSSFWSDTQYF. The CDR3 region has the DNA TGCGCCAGCAGCTTGTCCAGCTTTTGGTCAGATACGCAGTATTTT.

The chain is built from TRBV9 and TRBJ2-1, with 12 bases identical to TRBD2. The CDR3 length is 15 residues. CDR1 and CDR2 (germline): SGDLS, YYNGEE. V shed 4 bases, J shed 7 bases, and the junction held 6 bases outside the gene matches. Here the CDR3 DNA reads TGTGCCAGCAGCCCAGGACTAGCGGGAAGGAATGAGCAGTTCTTC. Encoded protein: CASSPGLAGRNEQFF.

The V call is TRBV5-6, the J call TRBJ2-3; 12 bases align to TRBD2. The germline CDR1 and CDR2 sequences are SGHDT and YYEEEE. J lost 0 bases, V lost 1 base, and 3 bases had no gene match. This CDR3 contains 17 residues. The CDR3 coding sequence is TGTGCCAGCAGCTTGATTGGACTAGCGGGAAGCACAGATACGCAGTATTTT. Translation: CASSLIGLAGSTDTQYF.

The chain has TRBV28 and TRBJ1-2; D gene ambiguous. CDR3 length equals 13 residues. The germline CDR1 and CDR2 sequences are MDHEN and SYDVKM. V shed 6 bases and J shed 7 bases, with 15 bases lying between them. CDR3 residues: CASRLEGSFGYTF. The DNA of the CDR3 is TGTGCCAGCAGGCTAGAGGGTAGTTTTGGCTACACCTTC.

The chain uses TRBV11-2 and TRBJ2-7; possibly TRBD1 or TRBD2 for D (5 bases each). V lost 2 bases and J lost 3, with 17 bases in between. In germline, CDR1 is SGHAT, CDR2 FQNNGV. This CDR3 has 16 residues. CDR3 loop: CASSLSSGQGHYEQYF. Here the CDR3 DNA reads TGTGCCAGCAGCTTATCCTCGGGGCAGGGCCACTACGAGCAGTACTTC.

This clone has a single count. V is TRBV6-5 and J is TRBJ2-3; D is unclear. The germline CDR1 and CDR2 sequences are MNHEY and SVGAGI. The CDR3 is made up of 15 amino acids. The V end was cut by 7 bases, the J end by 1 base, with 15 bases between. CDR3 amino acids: CASTNPGGGTDTQYF. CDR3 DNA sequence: TGTGCCAGCACCAACCCTGGCGGCGGCACAGATACGCAGTATTTT.

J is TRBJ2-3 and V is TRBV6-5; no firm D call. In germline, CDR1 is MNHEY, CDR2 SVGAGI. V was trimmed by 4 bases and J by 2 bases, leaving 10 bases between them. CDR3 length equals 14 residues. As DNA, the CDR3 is TGTGCCAGCAGTTCCGGGTTCGCCACAGATACGCAGTATTTT. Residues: CASSSGFATDTQYF.

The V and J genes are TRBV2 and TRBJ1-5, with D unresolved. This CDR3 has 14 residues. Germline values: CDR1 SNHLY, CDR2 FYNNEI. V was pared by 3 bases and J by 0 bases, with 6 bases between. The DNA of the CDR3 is TGTGCCAGCAGTGACAAATATAGCAATCAGCCCCAGCATTTT. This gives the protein CASSDKYSNQPQHF.

The CDR3 here is CASSLQGGNTDTQYF. In DNA, the CDR3 is TGTGCCAGCAGCCTACAGGGGGGGAACACAGATACGCAGTATTTT. This rearrangement joins TRBV2 to TRBJ2-3, with D possibly being TRBD1 (8 bases). The CDR3 runs 15 residues. V was trimmed by 6 bases and J by 2 bases, leaving 15 bases between them. The germline CDR1 and CDR2 sequences are SNHLY and FYNNEI. The whole variable domain, remainder taken from reference TRBV2 and TRBJ2-3, is EPEVTQTPSHQVTQMGQEVILRCVPISNHLYFYWYRQILGQKVEFLVSFYNNEISEKSEIFDDQFSVERPDGSNFTLKIRSTKLEDSAMYFCASSLQGGNTDTQYFGPGTRLTVL.

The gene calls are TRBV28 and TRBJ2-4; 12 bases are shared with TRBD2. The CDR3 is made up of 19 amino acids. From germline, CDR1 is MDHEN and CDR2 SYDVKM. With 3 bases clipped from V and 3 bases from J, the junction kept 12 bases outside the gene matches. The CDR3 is CASSFLTSGRKGYKNIQYF. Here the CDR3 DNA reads TGTGCCAGCAGTTTCCTTACTAGCGGGAGGAAGGGGTACAAAAACATTCAGTACTTC.

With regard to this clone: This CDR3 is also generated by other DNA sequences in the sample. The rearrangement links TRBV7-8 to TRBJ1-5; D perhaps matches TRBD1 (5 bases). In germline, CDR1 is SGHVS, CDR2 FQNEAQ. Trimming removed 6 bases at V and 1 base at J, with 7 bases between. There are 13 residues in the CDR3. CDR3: CASSRDSNQPQHF. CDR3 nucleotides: TGTGCCAGCAGTAGGGACAGCAATCAGCCCCAGCATTTT.

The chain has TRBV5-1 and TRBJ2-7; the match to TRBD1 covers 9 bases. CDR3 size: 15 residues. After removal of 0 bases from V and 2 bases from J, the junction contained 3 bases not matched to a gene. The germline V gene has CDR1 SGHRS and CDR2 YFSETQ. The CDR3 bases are TGCGCCAGCAGCTTGGAGGGGACAGGGCCCTACGAGCAGTACTTC. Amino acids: CASSLEGTGPYEQYF. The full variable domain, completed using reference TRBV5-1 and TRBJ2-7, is KAGVTQTPRYLIKTRGQQVTLSCSPISGHRSVSWYQQTPGQGLQFLFEYFSETQRNKGNFPGRFSGRQFSNSRSEMNVSTLELGDSALYLCASSLEGTGPYEQYFGPGTRLTVT.

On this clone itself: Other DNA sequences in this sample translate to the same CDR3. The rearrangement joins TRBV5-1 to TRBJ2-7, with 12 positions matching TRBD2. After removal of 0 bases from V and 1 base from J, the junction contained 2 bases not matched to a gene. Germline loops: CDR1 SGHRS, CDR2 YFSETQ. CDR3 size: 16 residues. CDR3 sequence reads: CASSLGLAGGSYEQYF. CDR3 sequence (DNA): TGCGCCAGCAGCTTGGGCCTAGCGGGAGGGTCCTACGAGCAGTACTTC.

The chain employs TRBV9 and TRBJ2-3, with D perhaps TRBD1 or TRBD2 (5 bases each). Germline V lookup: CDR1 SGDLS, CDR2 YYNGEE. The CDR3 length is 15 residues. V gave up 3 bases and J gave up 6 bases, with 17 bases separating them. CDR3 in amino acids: CASSATPGRMDTQYF. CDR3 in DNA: TGTGCCAGCAGCGCCACCCCAGGGAGAATGGATACGCAGTATTTT. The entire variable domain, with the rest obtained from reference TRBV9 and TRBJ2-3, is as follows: DSGVTQTPKHLITATGQRVTLRCSPRSGDLSVYWYQQSLDQGLQFLIQYYNGEERAKGNILERFSAQQFPDLHSELNLSSLELGDSALYFCASSATPGRMDTQYFGPGTRLTVL.

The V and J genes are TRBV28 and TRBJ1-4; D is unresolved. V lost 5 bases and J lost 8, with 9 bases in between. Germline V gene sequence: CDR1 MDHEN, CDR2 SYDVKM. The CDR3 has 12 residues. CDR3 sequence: CASSPTREKLFF. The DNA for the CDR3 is TGTGCCAGCAGTCCTACGCGAGAAAAACTGTTTTTT.

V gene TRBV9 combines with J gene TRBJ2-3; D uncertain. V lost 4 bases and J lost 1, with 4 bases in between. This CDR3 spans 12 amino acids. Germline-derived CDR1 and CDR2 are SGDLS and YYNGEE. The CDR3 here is CASSYRTDTQYF. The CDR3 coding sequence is TGTGCCAGCAGCTACCGCACAGATACGCAGTATTTT. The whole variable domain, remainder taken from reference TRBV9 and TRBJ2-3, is DSGVTQTPKHLITATGQRVTLRCSPRSGDLSVYWYQQSLDQGLQFLIQYYNGEERAKGNILERFSAQQFPDLHSELNLSSLELGDSALYFCASSYRTDTQYFGPGTRLTVL.

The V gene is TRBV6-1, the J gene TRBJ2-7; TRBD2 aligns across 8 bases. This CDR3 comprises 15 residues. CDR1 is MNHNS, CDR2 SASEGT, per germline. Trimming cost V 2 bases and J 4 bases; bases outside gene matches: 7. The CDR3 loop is CASSELGTSVYEQYF. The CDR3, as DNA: TGTGCCAGCAGTGAACTTGGGACTAGTGTTTACGAGCAGTACTTC.

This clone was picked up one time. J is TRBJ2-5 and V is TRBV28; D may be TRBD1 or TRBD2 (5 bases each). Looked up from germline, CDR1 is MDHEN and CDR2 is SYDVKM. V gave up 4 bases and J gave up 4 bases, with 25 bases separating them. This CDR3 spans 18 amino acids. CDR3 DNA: TGTGCCAGCAGTTGGAACACTGGGACCCCCTCCGTGCGAGAGACCCAGTACTTC. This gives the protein CASSWNTGTPSVRETQYF.

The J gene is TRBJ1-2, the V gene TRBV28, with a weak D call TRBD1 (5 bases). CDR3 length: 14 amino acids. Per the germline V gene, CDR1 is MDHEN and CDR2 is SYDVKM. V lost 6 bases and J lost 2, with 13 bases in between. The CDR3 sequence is CASRTGALNYGYTF. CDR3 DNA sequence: TGTGCCAGCAGGACCGGGGCTCTAAACTATGGCTACACCTTC.

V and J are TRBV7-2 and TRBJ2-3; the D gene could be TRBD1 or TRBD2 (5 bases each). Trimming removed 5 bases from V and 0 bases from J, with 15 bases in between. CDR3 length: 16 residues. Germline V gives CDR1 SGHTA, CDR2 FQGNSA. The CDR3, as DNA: TGTGCCAGCAGCCCAGGGACCCACCTAAGCACAGATACGCAGTATTTT. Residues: CASSPGTHLSTDTQYF. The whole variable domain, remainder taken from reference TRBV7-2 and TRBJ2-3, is GAGVSQSPSNKVTEKGKDVELRCDPISGHTALYWYRQSLGQGLEFLIYFQGNSAPDKSGLPSDRFSAERTGGSVSTLTIQRTQQEDSAVYLCASSPGTHLSTDTQYFGPGTRLTVL.

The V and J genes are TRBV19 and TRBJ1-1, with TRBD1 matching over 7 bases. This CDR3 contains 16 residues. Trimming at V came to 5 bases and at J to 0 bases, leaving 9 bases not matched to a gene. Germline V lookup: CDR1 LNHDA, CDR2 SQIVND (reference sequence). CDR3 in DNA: TGTGCCAGTAGTCCCAGGGACAGCGCCATGAACACTGAAGCTTTCTTT. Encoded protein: CASSPRDSAMNTEAFF. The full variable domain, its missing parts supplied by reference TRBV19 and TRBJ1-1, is DGGITQSPKYLFRKEGQNVTLSCEQNLNHDAMYWYRQDPGQGLRLIYYSQIVNDFQKGDIAEGYSVSREKKESFPLTVTSAQKNPTAFYLCASSPRDSAMNTEAFFGQGTRLTVV.

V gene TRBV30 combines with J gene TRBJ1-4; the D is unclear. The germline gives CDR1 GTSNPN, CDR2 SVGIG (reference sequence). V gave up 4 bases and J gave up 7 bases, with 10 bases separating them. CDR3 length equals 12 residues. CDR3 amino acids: CAWMVGREKLFF. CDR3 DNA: TGTGCCTGGATGGTTGGGCGTGAAAAACTGTTTTTT. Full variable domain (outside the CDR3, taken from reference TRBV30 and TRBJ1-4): SQTIHQWPATLVQPVGSPLSLECTVEGTSNPNLYWYRQAAGRGLQLLFYSVGIGQISSEVPQNLSASRPQDRQFILSSKKLLLSDSGFYLCAWMVGREKLFFGSGTQLSVL.

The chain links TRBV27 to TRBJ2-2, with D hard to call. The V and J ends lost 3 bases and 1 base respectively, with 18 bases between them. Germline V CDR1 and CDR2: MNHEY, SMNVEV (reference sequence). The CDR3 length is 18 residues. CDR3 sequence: CASSFRPPSFGNTGELFF. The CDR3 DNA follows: TGTGCCAGCAGTTTTAGGCCTCCCTCGTTTGGGAACACCGGGGAGCTGTTTTTT.

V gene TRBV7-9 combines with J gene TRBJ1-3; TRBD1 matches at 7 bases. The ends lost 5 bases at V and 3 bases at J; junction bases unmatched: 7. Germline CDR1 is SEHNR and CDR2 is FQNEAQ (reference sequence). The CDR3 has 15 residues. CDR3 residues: CASSRSDRVGNTIYF. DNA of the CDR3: TGTGCCAGCAGCCGGAGCGACAGGGTTGGAAACACCATATATTTT. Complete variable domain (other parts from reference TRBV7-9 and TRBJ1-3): DTGVSQNPRHKITKRGQNVTFRCDPISEHNRLYWYRQTLGQGPEFLTYFQNEAQLEKSRLLSDRFSAERPKGSFSTLEIQRTEQGDSAMYLCASSRSDRVGNTIYFGEGSWLTVV.

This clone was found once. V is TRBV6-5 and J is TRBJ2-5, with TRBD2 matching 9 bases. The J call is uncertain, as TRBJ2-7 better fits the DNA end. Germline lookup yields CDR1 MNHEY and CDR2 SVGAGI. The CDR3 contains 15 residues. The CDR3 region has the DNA TGTGCCAGCAGTTCGGGGGGTAGCGGGAGTTACGAGCAGTACTTC. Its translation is CASSSGGSGSYEQYF.